This is a list of T cell receptor beta chains from one sample in a study of early T cells in non-severe SARS-CoV-2 infection. TCRdb used MiXCR to reprocess the 5' RACE reads, holding one entry per CDR3 protein. The table includes about 70,000 distinct CDR3 sequences, approximately 4.5% detected once. Sequenced here: whole blood, sampled at baseline. The source of these receptors is an adult who was a healthcare worker with PCR-confirmed SARS-CoV-2 infection or an uninfected control (not recorded which). The donor label of this sample is uncertain. Each CDR3 is given with its conserved first and last residue. A D gene is named only where the DNA matches it firmly. Clone size appears in some rows only: once, few, many, or a class for an expanded clone.

cdr3_aa | cdr3_nt | d_call | clone_size | j_call | v_call
CASSLSPMATEAFF | TGTGCCAGCAGCTTATCGCCCATGGCCACTGAAGCTTTCTTT | . | many | TRBJ1-1 | TRBV11-2
CASSLGGSGKNIQYF | TGTGCCAGCAGCTTAGGTGGTAGCGGGAAAAACATTCAGTACTTC | TRBD2 | few | TRBJ2-4 | TRBV13
CASSDRVLNEQYF | TGTGCCAGCAGTGACAGGGTTCTGAACGAGCAGTACTTC | . | . | TRBJ2-7 | TRBV6-1
CASSQPPRHGQHYEQYF | TGTGCCAGCAGCCAACCCCCCCGCCACGGACAACACTACGAGCAGTACTTC | . | many | TRBJ2-7 | TRBV5-6
CASSPRRDRMNTEAFF | TGCGCCAGCAGCCCTAGGCGGGACAGGATGAACACTGAAGCTTTCTTT | TRBD1 | many | TRBJ1-1 | TRBV5-1
CASSLGHGQPNEQFF | TGTGCCAGCAGCCTGGGACACGGCCAACCTAATGAGCAGTTCTTC | . | few | TRBJ2-1 | TRBV7-2
CASSLGQGTTTSEQYF | TGTGCCAGCAGCCTGGGACAGGGAACAACTACTAGTGAGCAGTACTTC | TRBD1 | few | TRBJ2-7 | TRBV5-8
CASSGRGGKETQYF | TGTGCCAGTAGTGGGCGGGGGGGTAAAGAGACCCAGTACTTC | TRBD2 | . | TRBJ2-5 | TRBV19
CASRLAGALVSTDTQYF | TGTGCCAGCAGACTAGCGGGGGCTCTCGTTAGCACAGATACGCAGTATTTT | TRBD2 | . | TRBJ2-3 | TRBV12-3/TRBV12-4
CASSHGQFTGGYTF | TGCGCCAGCAGCCATGGACAGTTCACCGGTGGCTACACCTTC | . | many | TRBJ1-2 | TRBV4-3
CASSVGGRDGYTF | TGCGCCAGCAGCGTAGGGGGGCGTGATGGCTACACCTTC | . | many | TRBJ1-2 | TRBV5-1
CASGPEVARTQYF | TGTGCTAGTGGCCCGGAGGTAGCACGTACGCAGTATTTT | . | few | TRBJ2-3 | TRBV12-5
CASSSGLAGDSEQFF | TGTGCCAGCAGTTCAGGACTAGCGGGGGACAGTGAGCAGTTCTTC | TRBD2 | few | TRBJ2-1 | TRBV27
CASSGATLRAFF | TGTGCCAGCAGTGGTGCGACCCTACGGGCTTTCTTT | . | few | TRBJ1-1 | TRBV6-2/TRBV6-3
CASSPLVGRTDTQYF | TGTGCCAGCAGCCCCCTGGTAGGGAGGACAGATACGCAGTATTTT | . | few | TRBJ2-3 | TRBV9
CASSQDRTGAYEQYF | TGCGCCAGCAGCCAAGATCGGACAGGGGCCTACGAGCAGTACTTC | TRBD1 | many | TRBJ2-7 | TRBV4-3
CASSLTLGSSPEWFF | TGTGCCAGCAGCTTGACCCTGGGGAGCTCTCCAGAGTGGTTCTTC | . | many | TRBJ2-1 | TRBV11-2
CAGGEGDEQFF | TGTGCCGGGGGAGAGGGCGATGAGCAGTTCTTC | . | many | TRBJ2-1 | TRBV6-5
CASTRAPEAFF | TGTGCCAGCACTAGGGCGCCAGAGGCTTTCTTT | . | . | TRBJ1-1 | TRBV2
CASSLVLSNQPQHF | TGTGCCAGCAGTTTAGTTCTGAGCAATCAGCCCCAGCATTTT | . | many | TRBJ1-5 | TRBV12-3/TRBV12-4
CASHRGHINQPQHF | TGTGCCAGCCACAGGGGGCATATCAATCAGCCCCAGCATTTT | TRBD1 | . | TRBJ1-5 | TRBV19
CASSPGTGARFSSYNEQFF | TGTGCCAGCAGCCCTGGGACAGGGGCCAGATTTAGCTCCTACAATGAGCAGTTCTTC | TRBD1 | many | TRBJ2-1 | TRBV12-3/TRBV12-4
CASTTRGSPGEQYF | TGTGCCAGCACCACGCGGGGAAGCCCCGGCGAGCAGTACTTC | . | few | TRBJ2-7 | TRBV6-6
CSARHRQGTIVGNYGYTF | TGCAGTGCTAGACACCGACAGGGGACGATCGTGGGGAACTATGGCTACACCTTC | TRBD1 | many | TRBJ1-2 | TRBV20-1
CATSRAGTGYSPLHF | TGTGCCACCAGCAGGGCCGGGACAGGGTATTCACCCCTCCACTTT | TRBD1 | few | TRBJ1-6 | TRBV15
CASSQVPTSGGDNTQYF | TGTGCCAGCAGCCAAGTCCCAACCAGCGGGGGGGATAATACGCAGTATTTT | TRBD2 | many | TRBJ2-3 | TRBV4-2
CASEGQGVHNEQFF | TGTGCCAGCGAGGGGCAGGGGGTACACAATGAGCAGTTCTTC | TRBD1 | few | TRBJ2-1 | TRBV5-4
CASSFTPATLWGRYEQYF | TGTGCCAGCAGTTTCACCCCGGCCACCCTGTGGGGACGCTACGAGCAGTACTTC | . | many | TRBJ2-7 | TRBV28
CASSFRPVGYTF | TGTGCCAGCAGCTTCAGGCCAGTCGGCTACACCTTC | . | many | TRBJ1-2 | TRBV7-9
CASSTGTGKYEQYF | TGTGCCAGCAGCACAGGGACAGGGAAGTACGAGCAGTACTTC | TRBD1 | many | TRBJ2-7 | TRBV6-5
CASSLGQAHTEAFF | TGTGCCAGCAGTTTAGGACAGGCCCACACTGAAGCTTTCTTT | TRBD1 | few | TRBJ1-1 | TRBV28
CASSQDRVNQPQHF | TGCGCCAGCAGCCAAGACCGGGTCAATCAGCCCCAGCATTTT | . | few | TRBJ1-5 | TRBV4-3
CASSLILAGADEQYF | TGTGCCAGCAGCTTAATTCTCGCAGGGGCAGACGAGCAGTACTTC | . | . | TRBJ2-7 | TRBV7-2
CASSEGGYTEAFF | TGTGCCAGCAGTGAGGGGGGGTACACTGAAGCTTTCTTT | . | many | TRBJ1-1 | TRBV25-1
CASSLITGGIETQYF | TGTGCCAGCAGCTTAATTACAGGGGGCATAGAGACCCAGTACTTC | TRBD1 | few | TRBJ2-5 | TRBV7-2